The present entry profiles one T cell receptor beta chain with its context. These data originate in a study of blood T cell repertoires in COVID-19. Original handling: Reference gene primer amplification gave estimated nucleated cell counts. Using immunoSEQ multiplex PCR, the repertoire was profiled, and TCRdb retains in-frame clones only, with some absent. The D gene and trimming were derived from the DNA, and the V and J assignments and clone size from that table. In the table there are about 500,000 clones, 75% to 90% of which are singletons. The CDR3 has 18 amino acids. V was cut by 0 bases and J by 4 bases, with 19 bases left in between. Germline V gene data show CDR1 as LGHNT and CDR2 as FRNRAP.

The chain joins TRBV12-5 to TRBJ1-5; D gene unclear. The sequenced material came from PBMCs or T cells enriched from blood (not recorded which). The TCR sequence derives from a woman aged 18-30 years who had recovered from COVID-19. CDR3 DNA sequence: TGTGCTAGTGGTTTGGTACCTCTTGGGCAGAGAATAAATCAGCCCCAGCATTTT. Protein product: CASGLVPLGQRINQPQHF.